This is a list of T cell receptor beta chains from one sample in a study of T cell responses to AZD1222 COVID-19 vaccine. Assay used: immunoSEQ multiplex PCR; TCRdb lists only in-frame clones, some missing. The table has 160,000 or so clones, about 91% seen once. Material: peripheral blood, obtained on day 0 of AZD1222 vaccination. The receptors come from an adult in good health. CDR3s include the opening cysteine and the closing phenylalanine or tryptophan.

V	CDR3
TRBV27	CASLDNSYEQYF
TRBV9	CASSGNHRGGATGNTIYF
TRBV6-5	CASSYGSGYEKLFF
TRBV7-2	CASSPGLGQGTQYF
TRBV10-3	CAISGLAGGERDTQYF
TRBV19	CASSTGGLADGSYEQYF
TRBV10-3	CAISVNSQETQYF
TRBV21-1	CASSKALRRSGTGELFF
TRBV2	CASSELTSRQPQHF
TRBV6-5	CASTPSGQGWGYTF
TRBV28	CAVGYDQFGGYTF
TRBV30	CAWSDYRVRAGNTIYF
TRBV11-2	CASSLGVGSGYTF
TRBV6-5	CASSLVQGNEQYF
TRBV21-1	CARNPPPVRDQETQYF
TRBV27	CASSLAARGTGELFF
TRBV5-1	CASSLGQGDYGYTF
TRBV7-2	CASSLQGVSYEQYF
TRBV19	CASMLGRGLSYNSPLHF
TRBV7-3	CASSLGLAHTGELFF
TRBV5-1	CASSLEGDTGELFF
TRBV6-5	CASSYSRGTEAFF
TRBV11-2	CASSLVSVGEQYF
TRBV6-5	CASSYPGGGTEAFF
TRBV14	CASSNTGQGMLSYEQYF
TRBV9	CASSVDGTSNTEAFF
TRBV2	CASRGQGSDSYGYTF
TRBV19	CASSMGTSTIYF
TRBV6-4	CASQSGPNTEAFF
TRBV9	CASSSPRSGRSADTQYF
TRBV7-8	CASSHAGTGYGYTF
TRBV7-2	CASSTTGAFRYGYTF
TRBV30	CAWSAGGEGYTF
TRBV4-1	CASSHGTAPEAFF
TRBV28	CASSLAGGYEQYF
TRBV18	CASSPLDRVPLGGNTIYF
TRBV7-6	CASSAQVVGSGELFF
TRBV10-1	CASSDGGDTDTQYF
TRBV6-1	CASSEAPGASTEAFF
TRBV4-3	CASSLFDAGGTDTQYF
TRBV28	CASSAPGQRTGELFF